These T cell receptor beta chains were read from a single sample in a study of T cell repertoires in cytomegalovirus infection. MiXCR, run by TCRdb on the reads, gives a single entry per CDR3 protein. The table shows 350,000 to 550,000 distinct CDR3 sequences, with approximately 33% occurring only once. The material sequenced was PBMCs. The receptors originated from a human donor in good health (CMV status not recorded). Some clones in this sample may be carry-over from other donors' samples. Each CDR3 is given with its conserved first and last residue. Fields, in order: J gene, clone size, V gene, CDR3 length, D gene, CDR3 protein, CDR3 DNA. D genes are given only for firm matches. Clone size is shown for a subset of rows, as once, few, many or a class of expanded clone.

J: TRBJ2-1; size: few; V: TRBV2; length: 15; D: -; CDR3: CASTEQVAGGNEQFF; DNA: TGTGCCAGCACCGAGCAGGTAGCCGGGGGTAATGAGCAGTTCTTC
J: TRBJ1-6; size: few; V: TRBV6-1; length: 18; D: -; CDR3: CASSEERMRGGDNSPLHF; DNA: TGTGCCAGCAGTGAAGAACGGATGAGGGGCGGCGATAATTCACCCCTCCACTTT
J: TRBJ1-5; size: few; V: TRBV6-6; length: 20; D: -; CDR3: CASSRLGEGVSGNGNQPQHF; DNA: TGTGCCAGCAGCCGACTTGGAGAGGGGGTATCGGGTAATGGCAATCAGCCCCAGCATTTT
J: TRBJ2-7; size: many; V: TRBV7-8; length: 12; D: -; CDR3: CASSLGGGQKYF; DNA: TGTGCCAGCAGCTTAGGGGGGGGGCAGAAGTACTTC
J: TRBJ1-6; size: few; V: TRBV6-1; length: 14; D: -; CDR3: CASSEVAVNSPLHF; DNA: TGTGCCAGCAGTGAAGTGGCTGTGAATTCACCCCTCCACTTT
J: TRBJ2-4; size: -; V: TRBV6-5; length: 20; D: -; CDR3: CASSYSPGLGHDLAKNIQYF; DNA: TGTGCCAGCAGTTACTCTCCGGGTCTAGGTCACGACCTAGCCAAAAACATTCAGTACTTC
J: TRBJ1-2; size: few; V: TRBV7-6; length: 15; D: TRBD1; CDR3: CASSLPLQGAYGYTF; DNA: TGTGCCAGCAGCTTGCCCTTACAGGGGGCGTATGGCTACACCTTC
J: TRBJ1-6; size: -; V: TRBV2; length: 16; D: -; CDR3: CASRRGTLSENSPLHF; DNA: TGTGCCAGCAGGCGCGGGACATTAAGTGAGAATTCACCCCTCCACTTT
J: TRBJ1-5; size: few; V: TRBV27; length: 13; D: -; CDR3: CASSLFLGQPQHF; DNA: TGTGCCAGCAGTTTATTCCTGGGGCAGCCCCAGCATTTT
J: TRBJ1-4; size: few; V: TRBV27; length: 15; D: -; CDR3: CASSLMGSANEKLFF; DNA: TGTGCCAGCAGCCTAATGGGATCGGCTAATGAAAAACTGTTTTTT
J: TRBJ1-2; size: -; V: TRBV28; length: 17; D: TRBD1; CDR3: CASSLRGGRGLYYGYTF; DNA: TGTGCCAGCAGTTTGCGGGGGGGCAGGGGGCTATACTATGGCTACACCTTC
J: TRBJ2-1; size: -; V: TRBV9; length: 15; D: -; CDR3: CASSPETLPGGEQFF; DNA: TGTGCCAGCAGCCCAGAGACCCTCCCCGGCGGTGAGCAGTTCTTC